What follows are 2 T cell receptor beta chains derived from one specimen sequenced in a study of cytomegalovirus exposure and HLA in healthy donors. Amplification used 60 Vbeta primers and 13 Jbeta primers. Assay used: immunoSEQ multiplex PCR; TCRdb lists only in-frame clones, some missing. The sample has 100,000 to 150,000 clones; over 70% are singletons. The sample taken for sequencing was PBMCs. The receptors were gathered from a middle-aged man in good health and CMV-seropositive.

The V call is TRBV6-6, the J call TRBJ2-7, with a weak D call TRBD2 (6 bases). V was cut by 0 bases and J by 2 bases, with 8 bases left in between. The CDR3 totals 14 residues. The germline gives CDR1 MNHNY, CDR2 SVGAGI (reference sequence). The CDR3 DNA sequence: TGTGCCAGCAGTTACTCGGAGGGTACCTACGAGCAGTACTTC. Residues: CASSYSEGTYEQYF.

This clone was detected only a few times. This chain links TRBV19 with TRBJ2-5, with 13 bases aligning to TRBD2. V lost 6 bases to trimming and J lost 2 bases; unmatched junction nucleotides: 6. The CDR3 is 16 residues long. From germline, CDR1 is LNHDA and CDR2 SQIVND (reference sequence). The CDR3 sequence: CASRPTSGRGQETQYF. CDR3 nucleotide sequence: TGTGCCAGTAGACCTACTAGCGGGAGGGGGCAAGAGACCCAGTACTTC. Drawing the rest from reference TRBV19 and TRBJ2-5, the complete variable domain is DGGITQSPKYLFRKEGQNVTLSCEQNLNHDAMYWYRQDPGQGLRLIYYSQIVNDFQKGDIAEGYSVSREKKESFPLTVTSAQKNPTAFYLCASRPTSGRGQETQYFGPGTRLLVL.